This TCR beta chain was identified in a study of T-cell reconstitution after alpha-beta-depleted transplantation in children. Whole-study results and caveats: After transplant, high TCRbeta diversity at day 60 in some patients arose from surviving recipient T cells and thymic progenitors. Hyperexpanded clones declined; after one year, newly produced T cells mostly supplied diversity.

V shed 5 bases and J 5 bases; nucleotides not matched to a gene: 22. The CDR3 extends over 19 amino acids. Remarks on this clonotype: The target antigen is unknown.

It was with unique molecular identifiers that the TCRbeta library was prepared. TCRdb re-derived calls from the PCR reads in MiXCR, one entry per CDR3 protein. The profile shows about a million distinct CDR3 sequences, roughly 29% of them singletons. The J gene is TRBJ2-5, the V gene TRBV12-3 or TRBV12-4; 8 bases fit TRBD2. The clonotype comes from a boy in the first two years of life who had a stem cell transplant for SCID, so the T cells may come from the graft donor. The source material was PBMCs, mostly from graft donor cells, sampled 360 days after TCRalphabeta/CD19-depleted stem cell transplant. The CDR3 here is CASSPLLGRGDPRRETQYF. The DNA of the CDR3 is TGTGCCAGCAGTCCACTATTAGGGCGGGGGGACCCCAGGAGGGAGACCCAGTACTTC.